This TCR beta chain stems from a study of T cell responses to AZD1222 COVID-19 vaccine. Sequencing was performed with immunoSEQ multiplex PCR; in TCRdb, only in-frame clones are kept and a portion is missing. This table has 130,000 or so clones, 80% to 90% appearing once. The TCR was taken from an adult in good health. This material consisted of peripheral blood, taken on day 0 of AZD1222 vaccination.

For the CDR3, the DNA is TGTGCCAGCAGATCCCAGGGGTCTGAAGCTTTCTTT. Amino acids: CASRSQGSEAFF. The rearrangement links TRBV27 to TRBJ1-1, with D possibly TRBD1 on 6 matching bases. CDR3 length: 12 residues. The V gene's germline CDR1 is MNHEY and CDR2 SMNVEV (reference sequence). V lost 6 bases, J lost 6 bases, and 11 bases lay in between.